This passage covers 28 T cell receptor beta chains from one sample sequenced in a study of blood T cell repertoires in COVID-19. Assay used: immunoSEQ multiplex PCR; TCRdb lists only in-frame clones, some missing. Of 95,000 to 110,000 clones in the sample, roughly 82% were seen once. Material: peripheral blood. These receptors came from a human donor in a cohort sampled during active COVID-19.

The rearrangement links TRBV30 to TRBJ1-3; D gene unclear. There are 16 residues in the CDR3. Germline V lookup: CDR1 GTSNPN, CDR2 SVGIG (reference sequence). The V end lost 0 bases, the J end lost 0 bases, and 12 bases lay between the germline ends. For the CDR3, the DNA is TGTGCCTGGAGTGTAACCAGTTCCAGCTCTGGAAACACCATATATTTT. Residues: CAWSVTSSSSGNTIYF.

The CDR3: CASSQTGKLPSNQPQHF. In nucleotides, the CDR3 is TGCGCCAGCAGTCAGACAGGGAAGCTTCCTAGCAATCAGCCCCAGCATTTT. This chain uses TRBV23-1 with TRBJ1-5; 7 bases are a match to TRBD1. TRBV23-1 is placed among ORFs of uncertain function. The CDR3 covers 17 residues. V shed 3 bases and J 0 bases; nucleotides not matched to a gene: 8.

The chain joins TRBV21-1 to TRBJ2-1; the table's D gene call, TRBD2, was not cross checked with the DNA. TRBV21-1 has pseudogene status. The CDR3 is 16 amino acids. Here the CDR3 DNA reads TGTGCCAGCAGCCAACCGGGACTACGTGGGGTCAATGAGCAGTTCTTC. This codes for CASSQPGLRGVNEQFF.

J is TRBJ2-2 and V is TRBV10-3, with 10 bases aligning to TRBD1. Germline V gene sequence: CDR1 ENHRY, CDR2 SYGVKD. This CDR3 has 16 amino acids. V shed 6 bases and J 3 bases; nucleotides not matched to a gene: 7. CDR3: CAIRLPGTGDTGELFF. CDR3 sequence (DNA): TGTGCCATCAGGCTACCCGGGACAGGGGACACCGGGGAGCTGTTTTTT.

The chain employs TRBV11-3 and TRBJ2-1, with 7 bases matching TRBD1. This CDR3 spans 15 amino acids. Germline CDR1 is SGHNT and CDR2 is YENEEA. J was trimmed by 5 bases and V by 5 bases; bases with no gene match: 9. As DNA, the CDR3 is TGTGCCAGCAGCCCTCGGGACAGACCAAACAATGAGCAGTTCTTC. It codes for CASSPRDRPNNEQFF.

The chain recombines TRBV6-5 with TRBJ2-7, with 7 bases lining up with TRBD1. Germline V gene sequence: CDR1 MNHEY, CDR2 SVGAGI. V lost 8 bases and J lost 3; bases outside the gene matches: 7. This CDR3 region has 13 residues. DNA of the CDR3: TGTGCCAGCGATACACCAGGGGGCTACGAGCAGTACTTC. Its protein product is CASDTPGGYEQYF.

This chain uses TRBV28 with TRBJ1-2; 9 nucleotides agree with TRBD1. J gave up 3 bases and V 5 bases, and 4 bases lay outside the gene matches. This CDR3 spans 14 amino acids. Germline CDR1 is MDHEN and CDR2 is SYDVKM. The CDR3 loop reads CASSTGQGDYGYTF. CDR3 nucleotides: TGTGCCAGCAGTACGGGACAGGGTGACTATGGCTACACCTTC.

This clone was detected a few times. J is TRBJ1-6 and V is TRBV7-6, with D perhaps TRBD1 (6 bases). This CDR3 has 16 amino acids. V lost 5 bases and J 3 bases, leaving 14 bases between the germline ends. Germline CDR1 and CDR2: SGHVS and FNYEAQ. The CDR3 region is CASSLRTAIYNSPLHF. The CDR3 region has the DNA TGTGCCAGCAGCCTGAGGACAGCCATCTATAATTCACCCCTCCACTTT.

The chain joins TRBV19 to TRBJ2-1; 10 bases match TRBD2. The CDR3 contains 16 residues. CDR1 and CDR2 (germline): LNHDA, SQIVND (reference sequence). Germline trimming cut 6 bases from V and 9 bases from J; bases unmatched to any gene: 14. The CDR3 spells CASSPTVLAGVREQFF. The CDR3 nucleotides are TGTGCCAGTAGCCCCACGGTCCTAGCGGGGGTTCGTGAGCAGTTCTTC.

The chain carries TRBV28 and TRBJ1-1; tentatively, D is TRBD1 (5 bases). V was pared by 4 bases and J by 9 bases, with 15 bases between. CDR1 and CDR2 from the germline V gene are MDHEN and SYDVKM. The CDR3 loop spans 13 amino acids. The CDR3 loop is CASSSLSGQQAFF. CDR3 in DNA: TGTGCCAGCAGTTCTTTGTCCGGACAACAAGCTTTCTTT. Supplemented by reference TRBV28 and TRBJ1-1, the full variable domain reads DVKVTQSSRYLVKRTGEKVFLECVQDMDHENMFWYRQDPGLGLRLIYFSYDVKMKEKGDIPEGYSVSREKKERFSLILESASTNQTSMYLCASSSLSGQQAFFGQGTRLTVV.

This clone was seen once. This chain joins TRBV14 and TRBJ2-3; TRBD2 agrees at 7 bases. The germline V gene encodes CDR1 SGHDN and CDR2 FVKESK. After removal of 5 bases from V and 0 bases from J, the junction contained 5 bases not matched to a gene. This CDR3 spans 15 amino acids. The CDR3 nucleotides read TGTGCCAGCAGCGCCCGCGGGGGAAGCACAGATACGCAGTATTTT. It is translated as CASSARGGSTDTQYF.

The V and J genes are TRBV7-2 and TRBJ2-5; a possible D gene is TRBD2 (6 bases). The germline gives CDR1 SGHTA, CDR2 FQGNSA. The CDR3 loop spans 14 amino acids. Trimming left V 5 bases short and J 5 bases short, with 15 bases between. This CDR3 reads CASSPSAGRETQYF. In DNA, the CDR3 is TGTGCCAGCAGCCCCAGCGCGGGGAGGGAGACCCAGTACTTC. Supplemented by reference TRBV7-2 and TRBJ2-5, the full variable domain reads GAGVSQSPSNKVTEKGKDVELRCDPISGHTALYWYRQSLGQGLEFLIYFQGNSAPDKSGLPSDRFSAERTGGSVSTLTIQRTQQEDSAVYLCASSPSAGRETQYFGPGTRLLVL.

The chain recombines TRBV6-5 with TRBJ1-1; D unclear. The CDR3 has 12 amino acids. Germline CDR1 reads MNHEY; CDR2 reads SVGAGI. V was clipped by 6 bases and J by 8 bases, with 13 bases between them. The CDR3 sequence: CASRAGVLEAFF. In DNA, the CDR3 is TGTGCCAGCAGGGCCGGGGTGTTGGAAGCTTTCTTT.

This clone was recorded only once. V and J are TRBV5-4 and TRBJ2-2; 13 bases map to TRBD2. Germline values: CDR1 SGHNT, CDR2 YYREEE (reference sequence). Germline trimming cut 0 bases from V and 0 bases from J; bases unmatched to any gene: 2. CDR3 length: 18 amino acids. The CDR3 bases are TGTGCCAGCAGCTTGGGGACTAGCGGGGGACCGAACACCGGGGAGCTGTTTTTT. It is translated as CASSLGTSGGPNTGELFF.

CDR3 loop: CASSLGLRTDTQYF. In DNA, the CDR3 is TGTGCCAGCAGCTTGGGACTTCGCACAGATACGCAGTATTTT. This chain joins TRBV7-2 and TRBJ2-3; tentatively, D is TRBD2 (6 bases). Trimming stripped 3 bases from V and 1 base from J, with 8 bases between. CDR3 length: 14 residues. Germline V CDR1 and CDR2: SGHTA, FQGNSA.

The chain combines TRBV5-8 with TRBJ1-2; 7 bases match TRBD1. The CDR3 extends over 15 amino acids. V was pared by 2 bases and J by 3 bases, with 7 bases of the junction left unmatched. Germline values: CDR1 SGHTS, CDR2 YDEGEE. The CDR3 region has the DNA TGTGCCAGCAGCTTTTCTACAGGGGTAGACTATGGCTACACCTTC. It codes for CASSFSTGVDYGYTF.

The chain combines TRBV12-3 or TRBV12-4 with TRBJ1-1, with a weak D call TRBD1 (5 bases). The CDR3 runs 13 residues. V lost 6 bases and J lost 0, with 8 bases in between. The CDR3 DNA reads TGTGCCAGCAGCCGGGGGGTGAACACTGAAGCTTTCTTT. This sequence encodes CASSRGVNTEAFF.

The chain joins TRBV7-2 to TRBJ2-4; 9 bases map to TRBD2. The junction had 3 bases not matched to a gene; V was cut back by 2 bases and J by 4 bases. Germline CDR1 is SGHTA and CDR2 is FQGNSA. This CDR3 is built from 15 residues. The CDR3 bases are TGTGCCAGCAGCTTAAAGAGCGGGGGGAAAAACATTCAGTACTTC. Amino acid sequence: CASSLKSGGKNIQYF.

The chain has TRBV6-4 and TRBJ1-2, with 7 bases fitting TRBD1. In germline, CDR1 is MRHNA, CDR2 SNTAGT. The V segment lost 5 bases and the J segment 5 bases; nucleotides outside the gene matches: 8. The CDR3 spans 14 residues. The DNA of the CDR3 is TGTGCCAGCAGTCCCGGGAGGGGGCCATATGGCTACACCTTC. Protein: CASSPGRGPYGYTF.

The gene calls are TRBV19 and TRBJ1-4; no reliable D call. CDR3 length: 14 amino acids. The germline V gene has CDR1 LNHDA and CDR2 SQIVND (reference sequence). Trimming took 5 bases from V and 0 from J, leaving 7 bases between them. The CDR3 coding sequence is TGTGCCAGTAGTCACAGAGCAACTAATGAAAAACTGTTTTTT. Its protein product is CASSHRATNEKLFF.

CDR3 in amino acids: CASKQESRLIAFF. DNA of the CDR3: TGTGCCAGCAAGCAGGAAAGCCGTCTGATAGCTTTCTTT. This chain uses TRBV7-8 with TRBJ1-1; D not resolved. Trimming removed 7 bases from V and 10 bases from J, with 19 bases in between. CDR1 SGHVS and CDR2 FQNEAQ come from the germline V gene. This CDR3 spans 13 amino acids.

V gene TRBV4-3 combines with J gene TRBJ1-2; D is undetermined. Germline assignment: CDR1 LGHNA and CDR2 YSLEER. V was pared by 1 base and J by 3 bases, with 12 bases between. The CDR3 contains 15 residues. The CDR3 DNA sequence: TGCGCCAGCAGCCAAGCTCTAGGGAGGTACTATGGCTACACCTTC. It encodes CASSQALGRYYGYTF.

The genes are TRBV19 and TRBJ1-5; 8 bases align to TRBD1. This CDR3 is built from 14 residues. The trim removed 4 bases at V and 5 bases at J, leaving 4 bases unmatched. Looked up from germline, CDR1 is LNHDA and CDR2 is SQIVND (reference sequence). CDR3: CASSTQGAYQPQHF. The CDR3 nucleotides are TGTGCCAGTAGTACGCAGGGGGCTTATCAGCCCCAGCATTTT. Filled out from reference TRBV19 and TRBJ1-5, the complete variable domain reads DGGITQSPKYLFRKEGQNVTLSCEQNLNHDAMYWYRQDPGQGLRLIYYSQIVNDFQKGDIAEGYSVSREKKESFPLTVTSAQKNPTAFYLCASSTQGAYQPQHFGDGTRLSIL.

CDR3 sequence reads: CAWSLLVTGTGAIEQYF. As DNA, the CDR3 is TGTGCCTGGAGTCTACTCGTAACCGGGACAGGGGCGATCGAGCAGTACTTC. The chain recombines TRBV30 with TRBJ2-7; TRBD1 matches 10 bases. CDR3 length equals 17 residues. J was trimmed by 6 bases and V by 2 bases; bases with no gene match: 16. CDR1 is GTSNPN and CDR2 is SVGIG in the germline V gene (reference sequence).

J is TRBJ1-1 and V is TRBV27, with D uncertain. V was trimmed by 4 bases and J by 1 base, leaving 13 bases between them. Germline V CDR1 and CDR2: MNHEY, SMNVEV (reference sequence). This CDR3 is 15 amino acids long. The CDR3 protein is CASSWALRKNTEAFF. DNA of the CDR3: TGTGCCAGCAGTTGGGCCCTTCGTAAGAACACTGAAGCTTTCTTT.

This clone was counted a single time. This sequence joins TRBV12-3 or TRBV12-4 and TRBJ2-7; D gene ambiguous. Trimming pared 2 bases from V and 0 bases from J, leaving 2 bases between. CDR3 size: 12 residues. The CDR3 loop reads CASSLLSYEQYF. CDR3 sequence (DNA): TGTGCCAGCAGTTTACTCTCCTACGAGCAGTACTTC.

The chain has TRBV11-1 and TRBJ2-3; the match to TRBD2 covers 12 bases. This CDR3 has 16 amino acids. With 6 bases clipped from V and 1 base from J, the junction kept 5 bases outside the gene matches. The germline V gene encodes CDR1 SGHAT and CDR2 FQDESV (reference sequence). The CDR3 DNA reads TGTGCCAGCAGTCTCGGACTAGCGGGGCGCACAGATACGCAGTATTTT. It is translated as CASSLGLAGRTDTQYF.

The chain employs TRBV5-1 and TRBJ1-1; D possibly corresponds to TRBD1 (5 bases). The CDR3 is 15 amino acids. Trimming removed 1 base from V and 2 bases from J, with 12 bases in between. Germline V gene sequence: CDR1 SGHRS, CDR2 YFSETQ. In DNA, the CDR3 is TGCGCCAGCAGCTTGTTCACAGGTGGAAACACTGAAGCTTTCTTT. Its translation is CASSLFTGGNTEAFF.